The next 26 T cell receptor beta chains were all read from a single sample in a study of cytomegalovirus exposure and HLA in healthy donors. It was with 60 Vbeta and 13 Jbeta primers that the PCR ran. Measured with immunoSEQ multiplex PCR; TCRdb has only the in-frame clones, and not every one. The data show roughly 200,000 clones, more than 75% seen once. Source material: PBMCs. All receptors derive from a woman in her forties in good health and CMV-seronegative.

The genes are TRBV19 and TRBJ1-5, with D uncertain. CDR3 size: 16 residues. CDR1 and CDR2 from the germline V gene are LNHDA and SQIVND (reference sequence). The V end was cut by 3 bases, the J end by 0 bases, with 12 bases between. The CDR3, as DNA: TGTGCCAGTAGTATCGGCACCAGGCCTAGCAATCAGCCCCAGCATTTT. The encoded protein is CASSIGTRPSNQPQHF. The complete variable domain, with remaining parts taken from reference TRBV19 and TRBJ1-5, reads DGGITQSPKYLFRKEGQNVTLSCEQNLNHDAMYWYRQDPGQGLRLIYYSQIVNDFQKGDIAEGYSVSREKKESFPLTVTSAQKNPTAFYLCASSIGTRPSNQPQHFGDGTRLSIL.

The CDR3 sequence: CSAGVKIEQYF. The CDR3, as DNA: TGCAGTGCCGGGGTTAAAATCGAGCAGTACTTC. This chain links TRBV20-1 with TRBJ2-7; maybe TRBD2 (5 bases). The CDR3 spans 11 residues. CDR1 is DFQATT and CDR2 is SNEGSKA in the germline V gene (reference sequence). V was clipped by 6 bases and J by 6 bases, with 12 bases between them.

A remark on this clone: Other DNA variants within this sample encode the same CDR3. V and J are TRBV4-1 and TRBJ1-1; tentatively, D is TRBD1 (6 bases). The length of the CDR3 is 13 residues. Trimming took 0 bases from V and 4 from J, leaving 6 bases between them. Germline V gene data show CDR1 as MGHRA and CDR2 as YSYEKL. The DNA of the CDR3 is TGCGCCAGCAGCCAAGACAGGGGCACTGAAGCTTTCTTT. Translated: CASSQDRGTEAFF.

This clone showed up just a few times. The V call is TRBV27, the J call TRBJ1-2; D gene uncertain. The CDR3 covers 12 residues. Per germline, CDR1 MNHEY and CDR2 SMNVEV (reference sequence). With 6 bases removed from V and 7 bases from J, the gap between germline ends came to 12 bases. Here the CDR3 DNA reads TGTGCCAGCAGGAGGCCGCCCGGTGGCTACACCTTC. Encoded protein: CASRRPPGGYTF.

This chain connects TRBV19 to TRBJ2-7; 8 nucleotides line up with TRBD1. CDR1 and CDR2 from the germline V gene are LNHDA and SQIVND (reference sequence). The CDR3 sequence is 18 residues long. Germline trimming cut 1 base from V and 3 bases from J; bases unmatched to any gene: 14. DNA of the CDR3: TGTGCCAGTAGTATAGCCTCCAATTACAGGGGGAATTACTACGAGCAGTACTTC. Its translation is CASSIASNYRGNYYEQYF. Supplemented by reference TRBV19 and TRBJ2-7, the full variable domain reads DGGITQSPKYLFRKEGQNVTLSCEQNLNHDAMYWYRQDPGQGLRLIYYSQIVNDFQKGDIAEGYSVSREKKESFPLTVTSAQKNPTAFYLCASSIASNYRGNYYEQYFGPGTRLTVT.

V is TRBV19 and J is TRBJ2-7; 9 positions match TRBD2. The CDR3 spans 20 residues. Per germline, CDR1 LNHDA and CDR2 SQIVND (reference sequence). V lost 5 bases, J lost 4 bases, and 24 bases stayed unmatched. CDR3 residues: CASSPEGGGRASRRGYEQYF. The CDR3 DNA follows: TGTGCCAGTAGTCCAGAAGGGGGCGGGAGGGCATCACGACGAGGGTACGAGCAGTACTTC. The full variable domain, its missing parts supplied by reference TRBV19 and TRBJ2-7, is DGGITQSPKYLFRKEGQNVTLSCEQNLNHDAMYWYRQDPGQGLRLIYYSQIVNDFQKGDIAEGYSVSREKKESFPLTVTSAQKNPTAFYLCASSPEGGGRASRRGYEQYFGPGTRLTVT.

The chain carries TRBV7-3 and TRBJ2-5; 8 nucleotides match TRBD2. The CDR3 totals 15 residues. V was pared by 1 base and J by 2 bases, with 3 bases of the junction left unmatched. From germline, CDR1 is SGHTA and CDR2 FQGTGA. CDR3 nucleotides: TGTGCCAGCAGCTTAATGGGCGGGAGGCAAGAGACCCAGTACTTC. It yields the protein CASSLMGGRQETQYF.

The V gene is TRBV27, the J gene TRBJ2-7, with 13 bases identical to TRBD2. The V and J ends lost 6 bases and 3 bases, in that order; junction bases with no gene match: 5. Germline CDR1 is MNHEY and CDR2 is SMNVEV (reference sequence). The CDR3 totals 15 residues. As DNA, the CDR3 is TGTGCCAGCAGCACTTGGACTAGCGGGAGCTACGAGCAGTACTTC. This gives the protein CASSTWTSGSYEQYF.

This chain uses TRBV19 with TRBJ2-2; D call uncertain. Trimming shortened V by 3 bases and J by 2 bases, and 7 bases separated the two germline ends. The germline V gene encodes CDR1 LNHDA and CDR2 SQIVND (reference sequence). This CDR3 has 14 residues. In DNA, the CDR3 is TGTGCCAGTAGTATGCTGACAAACACCGGGGAGCTGTTTTTT. Its translation: CASSMLTNTGELFF.

The table lists this clone with a few counts. V is TRBV6-6 and J is TRBJ2-1, with 10 bases that match TRBD2. The CDR3 loop spans 14 amino acids. Germline trimming cut 4 bases from V and 4 bases from J; bases unmatched to any gene: 1. The V gene's germline CDR1 is MNHNY and CDR2 SVGAGI (reference sequence). The CDR3 loop reads CASSLLAGYNEQFF. As DNA, the CDR3 is TGTGCCAGCAGTTTACTAGCGGGATACAATGAGCAGTTCTTC.

V gene TRBV12-5 combines with J gene TRBJ2-1, with a tentative D call TRBD1 (6 bases). Germline V lookup: CDR1 LGHNT, CDR2 FRNRAP. The CDR3 sequence is 15 residues long. V was trimmed by 5 bases and J by 0 bases, leaving 11 bases between them. CDR3 sequence: CASGTGSSSYNEQFF. The CDR3 DNA sequence: TGTGCTAGTGGTACAGGGTCTAGCTCCTACAATGAGCAGTTCTTC.

CDR3 nucleotides: TGCAGCGCCGGACAGGGCATCGACTATGGCTACACCTTC. It yields the protein CSAGQGIDYGYTF. This chain uses TRBV29-1 with TRBJ1-2; TRBD1 matches 8 bases. Per germline, CDR1 SQVTM and CDR2 ANQGSEA. The CDR3 contains 13 residues. J gave up 3 bases and V 7 bases, and 7 bases lay outside the gene matches.

The chain employs TRBV27 and TRBJ2-1; tentatively, D is TRBD1 (5 bases). In germline, CDR1 is MNHEY, CDR2 SMNVEV (reference sequence). CDR3 length: 14 residues. Trimming took 5 bases from V and 8 from J, leaving 16 bases between them. The DNA for the CDR3 is TGTGCCAGCAGTCGGACACCCCTTGAGGATGAGCAGTTCTTC. Amino acids: CASSRTPLEDEQFF.

The chain links TRBV7-3 to TRBJ2-1; 8 bases line up with TRBD2. There are 12 residues in the CDR3. The trim removed 6 bases at V and 9 bases at J, leaving 4 bases unmatched. Germline assignment: CDR1 SGHTA and CDR2 FQGTGA. The CDR3 DNA reads as TGTGCCAGCAGTCTAGCGGGTACTGAGCAGTTCTTC. It codes for CASSLAGTEQFF.

The genes are TRBV28 and TRBJ2-2; 11 positions match TRBD1. The CDR3 has 16 residues. The V segment lost 5 bases and the J segment 7 bases; nucleotides outside the gene matches: 9. Per the germline V gene, CDR1 is MDHEN and CDR2 is SYDVKM. Here the CDR3 DNA reads TGTGCCAGCAGTCTCTGGACAGGGGGCACGAACGGGGAGCTGTTTTTT. As protein: CASSLWTGGTNGELFF. The variable domain in full, with the rest retrieved from reference TRBV28 and TRBJ2-2, is DVKVTQSSRYLVKRTGEKVFLECVQDMDHENMFWYRQDPGLGLRLIYFSYDVKMKEKGDIPEGYSVSREKKERFSLILESASTNQTSMYLCASSLWTGGTNGELFFGEGSRLTVL.

The chain carries TRBV5-4 and TRBJ2-7, with a possible D match to TRBD2 (6 bases). Germline CDR1 SGHNT, CDR2 YYREEE (reference sequence). This CDR3 spans 12 amino acids. V shed 4 bases and J shed 6 bases, with 11 bases lying between them. The CDR3 here is CASSRSSGEQYF. The CDR3 nucleotides are TGTGCCAGCAGCCGAAGTAGCGGCGAGCAGTACTTC.

The chain joins TRBV6-1 to TRBJ2-5; tentative D call: TRBD1 (6 bases). The tail of the sequence fits TRBJ2-7 better, so the J call may be wrong. The CDR3 sequence is 13 residues long. The germline CDR1 and CDR2 sequences are MNHNS and SASEGT. In DNA, the CDR3 is TGTGCCAGCAGGCGAACAGGGACCTACGAGCAGTACTTC. It yields the protein CASRRTGTYEQYF.

The chain carries TRBV27 and TRBJ2-3, with D perhaps matching TRBD1 (6 bases). There are 14 residues in the CDR3. Germline CDR1 reads MNHEY; CDR2 reads SMNVEV (reference sequence). V shed 5 bases and J shed 6 bases, with 15 bases lying between them. The CDR3 bases are TGTGCCAGCAGTAGCGGACAGCGTCGGGATACGCAGTATTTT. Translation: CASSSGQRRDTQYF.

The chain combines TRBV7-2 with TRBJ1-4; D is unclear. V lost 0 bases and J lost 8, with 10 bases in between. The CDR3 runs to 14 residues. Germline CDR1 and CDR2: SGHTA and FQGNSA. CDR3 nucleotides: TGTGCCAGCAGCTTAGCGGTGGGCAGGGAAAAACTGTTTTTT. This encodes CASSLAVGREKLFF.

The V gene is TRBV14, the J gene TRBJ2-3; 7 positions agree with TRBD1. V shed 5 bases, J shed 3 bases, and the junction held 5 bases outside the gene matches. Germline V gene data show CDR1 as SGHDN and CDR2 as FVKESK. This CDR3 spans 14 amino acids. The CDR3 loop is CASSVARGTDTQYF. In DNA, the CDR3 is TGTGCCAGCAGCGTTGCCAGGGGGACAGATACGCAGTATTTT.

This clone has just one count. This sequence joins TRBV7-2 and TRBJ2-3; D may be TRBD1 (5 bases). The germline gives CDR1 SGHTA, CDR2 FQGNSA. The CDR3 length is 16 residues. V shed 1 base and J shed 9 bases, with 20 bases lying between them. The CDR3 is CASSLGQGTRTETQYF. The DNA of the CDR3 is TGTGCCAGCAGCTTAGGCCAGGGAACGAGAACGGAGACGCAGTATTTT.

This clone came up a few times. The chain uses TRBV19 and TRBJ2-4, with 8 bases aligning to TRBD2. Germline CDR1 LNHDA, CDR2 SQIVND (reference sequence). The CDR3 has 19 residues. The V gene end was trimmed by 2 bases and the J gene end by 7 bases; junction bases not matched to a gene: 19. CDR3 sequence: CASSISVGAGDLKANIQYF. The CDR3 bases are TGTGCCAGTAGTATATCGGTAGGAGCGGGAGATTTAAAAGCCAACATTCAGTACTTC.

This clone is a singleton in its sample. The chain has TRBV11-2 and TRBJ2-3; D perhaps matches TRBD1 (5 bases). V lost 4 bases to trimming and J lost 1 base, with 18 bases between them. Germline V gene sequence: CDR1 SGHAT, CDR2 FQNNGV. This CDR3 contains 17 residues. CDR3 sequence: CASSSDTTALGTDTQYF. The DNA of the CDR3 is TGTGCCAGCAGCTCAGACACGACAGCGCTGGGCACAGATACGCAGTATTTT.

The rearrangement links TRBV30 to TRBJ1-1; 7 bases are a match to TRBD1. CDR1 and CDR2 (germline): GTSNPN, SVGIG (reference sequence). V trimming: 8 bases; J trimming: 4 bases; junction bases outside the gene matches: 13. CDR3 length: 14 amino acids. The CDR3 protein is CAGGWTGLGTEAFF. The CDR3 DNA follows: TGTGCCGGGGGGTGGACAGGATTAGGCACTGAAGCTTTCTTT. The variable domain in full, completed from reference TRBV30 and TRBJ1-1, reads SQTIHQWPATLVQPVGSPLSLECTVEGTSNPNLYWYRQAAGRGLQLLFYSVGIGQISSEVPQNLSASRPQDRQFILSSKKLLLSDSGFYLCAGGWTGLGTEAFFGQGTRLTVV.

This chain joins TRBV5-6 and TRBJ1-2; D is unclear. The CDR3 has 14 residues. V dropped 1 base and J dropped 0 bases, with 7 bases sitting between them. Looked up from germline, CDR1 is SGHDT and CDR2 is YYEEEE. CDR3 DNA: TGTGCCAGCAGCTTGTATTTCGCTAACTATGGCTACACCTTC. Its protein product is CASSLYFANYGYTF.

The chain is built from TRBV11-2 and TRBJ1-4; TRBD1 might be the D (5 bases). This CDR3 region has 14 residues. CDR1 is SGHAT, CDR2 FQNNGV, per germline. Trimming removed 1 base from V and 3 bases from J, with 6 bases in between. CDR3 DNA sequence: TGTGCCAGCAGCTTAGGACAGTCTAATGAAAAACTGTTTTTT. It codes for CASSLGQSNEKLFF.